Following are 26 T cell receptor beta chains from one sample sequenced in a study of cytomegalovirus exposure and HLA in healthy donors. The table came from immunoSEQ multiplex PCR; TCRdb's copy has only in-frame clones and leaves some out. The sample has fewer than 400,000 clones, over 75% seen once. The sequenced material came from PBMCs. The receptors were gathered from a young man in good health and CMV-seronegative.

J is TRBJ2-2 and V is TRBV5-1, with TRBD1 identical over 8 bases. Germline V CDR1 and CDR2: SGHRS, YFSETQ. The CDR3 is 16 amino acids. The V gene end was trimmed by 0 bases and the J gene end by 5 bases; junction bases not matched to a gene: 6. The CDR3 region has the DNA TGCGCCAGCAGCTTGGCAGGGGGCGAAGTGACCGGGGAGCTGTTTTTT. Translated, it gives CASSLAGGEVTGELFF.

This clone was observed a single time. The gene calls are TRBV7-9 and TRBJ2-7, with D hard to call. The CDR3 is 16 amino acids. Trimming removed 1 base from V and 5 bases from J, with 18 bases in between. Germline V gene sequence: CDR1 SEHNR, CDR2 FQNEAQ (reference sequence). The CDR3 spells CASSLDWADPADEQYF. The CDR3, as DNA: TGTGCCAGCAGCTTAGATTGGGCAGACCCCGCCGACGAGCAGTACTTC.

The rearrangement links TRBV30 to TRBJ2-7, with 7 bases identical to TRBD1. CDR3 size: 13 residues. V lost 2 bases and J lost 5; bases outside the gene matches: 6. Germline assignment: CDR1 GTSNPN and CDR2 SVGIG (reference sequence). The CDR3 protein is CAWSKDRVHEQYF. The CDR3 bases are TGTGCCTGGAGTAAAGACAGGGTCCACGAGCAGTACTTC. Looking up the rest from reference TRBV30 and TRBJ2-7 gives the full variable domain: SQTIHQWPATLVQPVGSPLSLECTVEGTSNPNLYWYRQAAGRGLQLLFYSVGIGQISSEVPQNLSASRPQDRQFILSSKKLLLSDSGFYLCAWSKDRVHEQYFGPGTRLTVT.

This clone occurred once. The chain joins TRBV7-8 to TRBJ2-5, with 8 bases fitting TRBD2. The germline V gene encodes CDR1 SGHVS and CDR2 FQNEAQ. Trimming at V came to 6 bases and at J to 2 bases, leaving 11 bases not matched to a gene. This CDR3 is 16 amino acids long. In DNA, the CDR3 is TGTGCCAGCAGTAACCCACCGGGACTAGGACAAGAGACCCAGTACTTC. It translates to CASSNPPGLGQETQYF.

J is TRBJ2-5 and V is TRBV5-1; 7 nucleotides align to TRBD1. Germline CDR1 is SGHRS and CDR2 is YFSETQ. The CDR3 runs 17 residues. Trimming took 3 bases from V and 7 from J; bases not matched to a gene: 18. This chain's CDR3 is CASSSIRSTGIPGTQYF. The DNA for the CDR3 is TGCGCCAGCAGCTCAATTCGGTCGACAGGGATCCCCGGGACCCAGTACTTC.

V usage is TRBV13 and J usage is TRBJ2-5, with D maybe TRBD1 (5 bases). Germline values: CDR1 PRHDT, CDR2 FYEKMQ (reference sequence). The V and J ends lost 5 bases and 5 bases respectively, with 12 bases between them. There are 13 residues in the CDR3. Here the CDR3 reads CASSRSGWETQYF. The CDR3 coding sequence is TGTGCCAGCAGCCGTTCAGGGTGGGAGACCCAGTACTTC.

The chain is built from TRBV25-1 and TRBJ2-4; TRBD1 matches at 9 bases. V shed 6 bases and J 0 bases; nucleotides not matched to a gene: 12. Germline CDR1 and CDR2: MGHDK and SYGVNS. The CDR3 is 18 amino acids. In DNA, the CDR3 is TGTGCCAGCAGCGATCCGGGACAGGGAGACCTAGCCAAAAACATTCAGTACTTC. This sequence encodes CASSDPGQGDLAKNIQYF.

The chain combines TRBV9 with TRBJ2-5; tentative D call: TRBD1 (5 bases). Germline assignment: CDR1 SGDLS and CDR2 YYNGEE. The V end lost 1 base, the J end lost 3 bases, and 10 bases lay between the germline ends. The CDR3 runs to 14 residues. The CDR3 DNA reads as TGTGCCAGCAGCGTAAGTGGGGCAGAAGAGACCCAGTACTTC. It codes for CASSVSGAEETQYF. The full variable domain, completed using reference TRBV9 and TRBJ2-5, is DSGVTQTPKHLITATGQRVTLRCSPRSGDLSVYWYQQSLDQGLQFLIQYYNGEERAKGNILERFSAQQFPDLHSELNLSSLELGDSALYFCASSVSGAEETQYFGPGTRLLVL.

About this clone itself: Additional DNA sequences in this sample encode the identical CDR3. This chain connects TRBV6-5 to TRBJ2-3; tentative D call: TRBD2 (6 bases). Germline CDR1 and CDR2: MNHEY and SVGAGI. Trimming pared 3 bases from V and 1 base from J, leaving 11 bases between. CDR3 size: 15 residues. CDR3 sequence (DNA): TGTGCCAGCAGTTATGGCGGGGCGCGCACAGATACGCAGTATTTT. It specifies CASSYGGARTDTQYF.

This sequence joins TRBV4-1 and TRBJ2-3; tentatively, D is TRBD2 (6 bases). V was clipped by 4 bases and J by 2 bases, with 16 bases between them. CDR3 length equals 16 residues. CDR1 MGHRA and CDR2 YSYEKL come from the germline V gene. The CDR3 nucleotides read TGCGCCAGCAGCCCTTTAAAGTGGGGGGACACAGATACGCAGTATTTT. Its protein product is CASSPLKWGDTDTQYF.

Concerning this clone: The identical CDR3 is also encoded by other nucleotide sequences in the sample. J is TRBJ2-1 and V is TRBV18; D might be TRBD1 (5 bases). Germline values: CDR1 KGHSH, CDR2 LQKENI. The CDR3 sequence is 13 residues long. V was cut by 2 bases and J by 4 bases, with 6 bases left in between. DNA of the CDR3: TGTGCCAGCTCACCAGACAGTTACAATGAGCAGTTCTTC. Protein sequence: CASSPDSYNEQFF.

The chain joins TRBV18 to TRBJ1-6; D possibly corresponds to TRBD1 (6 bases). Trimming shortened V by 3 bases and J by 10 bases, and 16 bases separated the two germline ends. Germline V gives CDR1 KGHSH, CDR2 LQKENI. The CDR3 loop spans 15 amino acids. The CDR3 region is CASSPTGHSGSPLHF. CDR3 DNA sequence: TGTGCCAGCTCACCTACGGGACATTCGGGATCACCCCTCCACTTT.

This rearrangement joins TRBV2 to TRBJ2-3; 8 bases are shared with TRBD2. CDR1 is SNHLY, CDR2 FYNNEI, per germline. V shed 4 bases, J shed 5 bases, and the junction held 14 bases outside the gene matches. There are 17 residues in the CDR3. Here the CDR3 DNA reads TGTGCCAGCAGTGTAGGCGCAGCGGGGGCGGCCGTAGATACGCAGTATTTT. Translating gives CASSVGAAGAAVDTQYF.

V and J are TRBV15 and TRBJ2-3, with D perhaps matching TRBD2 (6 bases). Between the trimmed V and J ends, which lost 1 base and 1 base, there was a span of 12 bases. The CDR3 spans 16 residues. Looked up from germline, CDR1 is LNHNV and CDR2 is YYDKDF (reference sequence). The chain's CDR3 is CATSRGRAGGTDTQYF. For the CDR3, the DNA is TGTGCCACCAGCAGAGGGAGGGCAGGAGGCACAGATACGCAGTATTTT. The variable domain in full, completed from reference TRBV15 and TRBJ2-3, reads DAMVIQNPRYQVTQFGKPVTLSCSQTLNHNVMYWYQQKSSQAPKLLFHYYDKDFNNEADTPDNFQSRRPNTSFCFLDIRSPGLGDTAMYLCATSRGRAGGTDTQYFGPGTRLTVL.

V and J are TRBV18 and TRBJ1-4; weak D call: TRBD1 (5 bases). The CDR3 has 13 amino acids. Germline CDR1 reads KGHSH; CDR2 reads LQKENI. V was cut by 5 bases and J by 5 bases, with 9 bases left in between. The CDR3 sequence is CASSKGINEKLFF. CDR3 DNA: TGTGCCAGCTCAAAGGGGATAAATGAAAAACTGTTTTTT.

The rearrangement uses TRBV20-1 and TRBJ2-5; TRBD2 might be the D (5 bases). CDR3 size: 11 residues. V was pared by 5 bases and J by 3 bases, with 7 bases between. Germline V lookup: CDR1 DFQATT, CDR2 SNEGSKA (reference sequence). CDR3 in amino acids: CSALREETQYF. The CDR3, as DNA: TGCAGTGCTCTGCGGGAAGAGACCCAGTACTTC.

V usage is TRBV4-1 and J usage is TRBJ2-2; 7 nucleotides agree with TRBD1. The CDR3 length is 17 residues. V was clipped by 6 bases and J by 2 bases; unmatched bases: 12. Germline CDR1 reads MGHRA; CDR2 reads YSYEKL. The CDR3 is CASRNPTGTANTGELFF. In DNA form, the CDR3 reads TGCGCCAGCAGAAACCCAACCGGGACAGCCAACACCGGGGAGCTGTTTTTT.

CDR3 in amino acids: CATSRVRVETGEQYF. CDR3 coding DNA: TGTGCCACCAGCAGGGTGCGGGTTGAGACGGGGGAGCAGTACTTC. The chain recombines TRBV15 with TRBJ2-7; possible D gene TRBD2, 5 bases. CDR3 length: 15 amino acids. Germline V CDR1 and CDR2: LNHNV, YYDKDF (reference sequence). V lost 3 bases and J 7 bases, leaving 19 bases between the germline ends.

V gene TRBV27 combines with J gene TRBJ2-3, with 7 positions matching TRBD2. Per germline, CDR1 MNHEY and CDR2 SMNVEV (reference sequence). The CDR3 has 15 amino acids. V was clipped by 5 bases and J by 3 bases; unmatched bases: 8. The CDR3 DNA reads TGTGCCAGCAGTACGGGCCTAGCGGAAACAGATACGCAGTATTTT. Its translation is CASSTGLAETDTQYF.

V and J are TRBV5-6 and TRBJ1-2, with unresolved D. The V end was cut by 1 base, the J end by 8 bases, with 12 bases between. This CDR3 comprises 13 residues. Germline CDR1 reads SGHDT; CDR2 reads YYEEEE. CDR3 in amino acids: CASSLSWPQGYTF. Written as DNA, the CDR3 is TGTGCCAGCAGCTTGTCGTGGCCGCAGGGCTACACCTTC.

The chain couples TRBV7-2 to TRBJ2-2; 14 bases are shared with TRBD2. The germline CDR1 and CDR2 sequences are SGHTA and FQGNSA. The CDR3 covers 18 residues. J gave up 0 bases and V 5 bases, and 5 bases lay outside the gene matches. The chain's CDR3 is CASSVGLAGAANTGELFF. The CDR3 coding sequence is TGTGCCAGCAGCGTGGGACTAGCGGGGGCCGCGAACACCGGGGAGCTGTTTTTT.

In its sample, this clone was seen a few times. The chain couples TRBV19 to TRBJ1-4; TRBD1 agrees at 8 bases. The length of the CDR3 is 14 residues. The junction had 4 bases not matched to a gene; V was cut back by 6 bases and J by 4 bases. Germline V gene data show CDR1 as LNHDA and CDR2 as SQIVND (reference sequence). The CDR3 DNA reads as TGTGCCAGTAGAGGGACAGGCAATAATGAAAAACTGTTTTTT. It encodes CASRGTGNNEKLFF.

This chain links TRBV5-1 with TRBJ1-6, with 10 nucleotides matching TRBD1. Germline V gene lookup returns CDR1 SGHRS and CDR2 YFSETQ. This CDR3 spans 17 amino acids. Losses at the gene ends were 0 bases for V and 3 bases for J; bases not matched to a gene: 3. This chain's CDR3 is CASSLGTGGLYNSPLHF. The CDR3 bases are TGCGCCAGCAGCTTGGGGACAGGGGGACTCTATAATTCACCCCTCCACTTT. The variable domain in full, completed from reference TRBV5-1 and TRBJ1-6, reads KAGVTQTPRYLIKTRGQQVTLSCSPISGHRSVSWYQQTPGQGLQFLFEYFSETQRNKGNFPGRFSGRQFSNSRSEMNVSTLELGDSALYLCASSLGTGGLYNSPLHFGNGTRLTVT.

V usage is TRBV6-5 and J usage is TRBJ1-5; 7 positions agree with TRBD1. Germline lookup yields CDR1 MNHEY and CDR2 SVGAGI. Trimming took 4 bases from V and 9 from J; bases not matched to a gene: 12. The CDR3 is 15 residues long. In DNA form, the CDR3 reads TGTGCCAGCAGTTCCGTCGGACAGGCTAAGGGGCCCCAGCATTTT. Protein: CASSSVGQAKGPQHF.

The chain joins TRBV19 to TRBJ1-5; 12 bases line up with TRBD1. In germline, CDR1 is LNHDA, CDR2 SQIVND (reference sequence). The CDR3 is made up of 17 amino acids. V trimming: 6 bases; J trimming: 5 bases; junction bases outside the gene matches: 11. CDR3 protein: CASSPSSGQGAYQPQHF. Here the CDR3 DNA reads TGTGCCAGTAGCCCTTCCTCGGGACAGGGGGCCTATCAGCCCCAGCATTTT.

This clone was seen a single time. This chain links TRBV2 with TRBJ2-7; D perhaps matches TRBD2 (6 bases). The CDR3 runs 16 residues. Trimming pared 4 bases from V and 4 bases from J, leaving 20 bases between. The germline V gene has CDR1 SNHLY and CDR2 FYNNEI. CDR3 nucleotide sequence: TGTGCCAGCAGTGTTACCGGGACTCGGAATGATTACGAGCAGTACTTC. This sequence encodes CASSVTGTRNDYEQYF.